This T cell receptor (beta chain) came from a study of cytomegalovirus exposure and HLA in healthy donors. Broader study findings: 150 or so TCR beta chains were listed as cytomegalovirus-associated. Of the V segments, some could not be distinguished, including TRBV6-2 and TRBV6-3, and were excluded.

Primers: 60 Vbeta forward and 13 Jbeta reverse. TCRdb's copy holds only in-frame clones and misses some; the assay was immunoSEQ multiplex PCR. Its listing shows 150,000 to 200,000 clones. Comments on this clone: The antigen is not known.

V lost 5 bases and J lost 2; bases outside the gene matches: 7. The CDR3 runs 15 residues. Germline CDR1 SGDLS, CDR2 YYNGEE. This rearrangement joins TRBV9 to TRBJ2-3, with 8 bases that match TRBD1. This TCR was sampled from a woman aged 55-70 years in good health and CMV-seronegative. The sample consisted of PBMCs. CDR3 in DNA: TGTGCCAGCAGAGCCGGACAGGGTTTCACAGATACGCAGTATTTT. It encodes CASRAGQGFTDTQYF.